Detailed here is one T cell receptor beta chain. Clones were sequenced by immunoSEQ multiplex PCR, and TCRdb holds only the in-frame ones, with some missing. The sample includes roughly 50,000 clones, more than 90% of them seen just once. This CDR3 has 13 amino acids. Germline values: CDR1 SGHDN, CDR2 FVKESK. V lost 3 bases to trimming and J lost 3 bases, with 8 bases between them. The data were taken from a study of technical replicates of blood from four donors. This sequence was found in a human donor in good health. Some clones in this sample may be carry-over from other donors' samples. Sequencing was performed on PBMCs. The chain couples TRBV14 to TRBJ1-1; D remains unclear. The CDR3 here is CASSQHLDTEAFF. CDR3 coding DNA: TGTGCCAGCAGCCAGCATCTAGACACTGAAGCTTTCTTT. The full variable domain, in which reference TRBV14 and TRBJ1-1 provide the parts outside the CDR3, is EAGVTQFPSHSVIEKGQTVTLRCDPISGHDNLYWYRRVMGKEIKFLLHFVKESKQDESGMPNNRFLAERTGGTYSTLKVQPAELEDSGVYFCASSQHLDTEAFFGQGTRLTVV.